The next 30 T cell receptor beta chains were all read from a single sample in a study of cytomegalovirus exposure and HLA in healthy donors. Data came from immunoSEQ multiplex PCR; TCRdb stores just in-frame clones and leaves some out. Of 150,000 to 200,000 clones in the sample, over 85% were seen once. What was sequenced was PBMCs. The source of these receptors is a woman between 18 and 29 years old in good health and CMV-seropositive.

This chain connects TRBV6-5 to TRBJ1-3; D gene uncertain. The CDR3 is made up of 13 amino acids. The V end was cut by 2 bases, the J end by 4 bases, with 6 bases between. Germline CDR1 is MNHEY and CDR2 is SVGAGI. The CDR3 DNA sequence: TGTGCCAGCAGTTACGGACTGGGAAACACCATATATTTT. Translating gives CASSYGLGNTIYF.

This clone came up once. V is TRBV9 and J is TRBJ2-1, with 8 positions matching TRBD2. The J segment lost 4 bases and the V segment lost 0 bases, leaving 3 bases of the junction unmatched. Germline V gives CDR1 SGDLS, CDR2 YYNGEE. The CDR3 runs to 15 residues. The CDR3 bases are TGTGCCAGCAGCGTAGACGGGAGGGTTTACAATGAGCAGTTCTTC. Its translation: CASSVDGRVYNEQFF.

The V call is TRBV9, the J call TRBJ2-7; 11 bases fit TRBD2. V trimming: 9 bases; J trimming: 5 bases; junction bases outside the gene matches: 7. This CDR3 spans 13 amino acids. Germline V gene lookup returns CDR1 SGDLS and CDR2 YYNGEE. The CDR3 coding sequence is TGTGCCACGGCGAAGGGACTAGCGGACGAGCAGTACTTC. It codes for CATAKGLADEQYF.

The rearrangement links TRBV9 to TRBJ2-3, with TRBD2 identical over 7 bases. J was trimmed by 11 bases and V by 0 bases; bases with no gene match: 6. The CDR3 sequence is 13 residues long. Germline-derived CDR1 and CDR2 are SGDLS and YYNGEE. CDR3 residues: CASSVELGGGQYF. In DNA, the CDR3 is TGTGCCAGCAGCGTAGAGCTCGGCGGGGGGCAGTATTTT.

CDR3 amino acids: CASSSGPKTRGELFF. The CDR3 DNA reads as TGTGCCAGCAGCTCAGGCCCCAAAACCAGGGGGGAGCTGTTTTTT. The chain links TRBV7-3 to TRBJ2-2; D gene ambiguous. Between the trimmed V and J ends, which lost 4 bases and 8 bases, there was a span of 17 bases. The CDR3 contains 15 residues. CDR1 and CDR2 from the germline V gene are SGHTA and FQGTGA.

The chain uses TRBV5-4 and TRBJ2-3, with TRBD2 identical over 10 bases. The germline V gene encodes CDR1 SGHNT and CDR2 YYREEE (reference sequence). Unmatched junction bases numbered 5, after V lost 4 bases and J lost 3 bases. There are 15 residues in the CDR3. Here the CDR3 DNA reads TGTGCCAGCAGCCAACCACTAGCGGGGACAGATACGCAGTATTTT. Its translation is CASSQPLAGTDTQYF.

CDR3 loop: CASSPPSQTNYGYTF. The DNA of the CDR3 is TGTGCCAGCTCACCACCGTCTCAGACTAACTATGGCTACACCTTC. This rearrangement joins TRBV18 to TRBJ1-2; no clear D gene. V dropped 0 bases and J dropped 0 bases, with 8 bases sitting between them. From germline, CDR1 is KGHSH and CDR2 LQKENI. The CDR3 extends over 15 amino acids.

The chain has TRBV13 and TRBJ2-5; TRBD2 matches 12 bases. The ends lost 0 bases at V and 3 bases at J; junction bases unmatched: 2. This CDR3 region has 16 residues. The germline V gene encodes CDR1 PRHDT and CDR2 FYEKMQ (reference sequence). The CDR3 here is CASSLGWTSGKETQYF. The DNA for the CDR3 is TGTGCCAGCAGCTTAGGTTGGACTAGCGGGAAAGAGACCCAGTACTTC.

This clone was counted a few times. The V gene is TRBV4-1, the J gene TRBJ2-7; a weak D match, TRBD1 (6 bases). Germline CDR1 MGHRA, CDR2 YSYEKL. The ends were cut back, 0 bases at V and 4 bases at J, with 10 bases in the middle. The CDR3 totals 14 residues. The CDR3 DNA is TGCGCCAGCAGCCAAGAAGGCAGGGGATACGAGCAGTACTTC. Its protein is CASSQEGRGYEQYF.

This CDR3 reads CSARAQGLAFF. CDR3 coding DNA: TGCAGTGCTAGGGCCCAGGGGCTAGCTTTCTTT. V and J are TRBV20-1 and TRBJ1-1, with D maybe TRBD1 (6 bases). CDR1 and CDR2 (germline): DFQATT, SNEGSKA (reference sequence). The CDR3 length is 11 residues. V lost 3 bases and J lost 10, with 12 bases in between.

The rearrangement joins TRBV10-3 to TRBJ1-1; 8 bases match TRBD1. The CDR3 is 15 amino acids. V lost 0 bases to trimming and J lost 6 bases; unmatched junction nucleotides: 6. Germline CDR1 ENHRY, CDR2 SYGVKD. CDR3: CAISESPRGPPEAFF. The DNA of the CDR3 is TGTGCCATCAGTGAGTCGCCCAGGGGGCCCCCTGAAGCTTTCTTT.

The rearrangement links TRBV10-1 to TRBJ2-5; a possible D gene is TRBD1 (6 bases). The V end was cut by 2 bases, the J end by 4 bases, with 11 bases between. This CDR3 has 14 residues. Germline assignment: CDR1 WNHNN and CDR2 SYGVQD (reference sequence). CDR3 nucleotide sequence: TGCGCCAGCAGTGAGAGTGGCAGGGGAGAGACCCAGTACTTC. Amino acid sequence: CASSESGRGETQYF.

CDR3 sequence: CASSLAGQMQETQYF. CDR3 nucleotide sequence: TGTGCCAGCAGCTTAGCGGGACAAATGCAAGAGACCCAGTACTTC. The chain has TRBV7-2 and TRBJ2-5; TRBD1 might be the D (6 bases). The CDR3 is 15 residues long. Trimming shortened V by 0 bases and J by 2 bases, and 10 bases separated the two germline ends. Germline CDR1 is SGHTA and CDR2 is FQGNSA.

The gene calls are TRBV5-1 and TRBJ1-4, with D maybe TRBD1 (5 bases). Germline-derived CDR1 and CDR2 are SGHRS and YFSETQ. The CDR3 is 14 amino acids. V lost 4 bases and J 0 bases, leaving 7 bases between the germline ends. The CDR3: CASSPTATNEKLFF. As DNA, the CDR3 is TGCGCCAGCAGCCCGACAGCAACTAATGAAAAACTGTTTTTT.

The chain carries TRBV5-1 and TRBJ1-1; TRBD1 matches 8 bases. The CDR3 is 23 amino acids. CDR1 and CDR2 from the germline V gene are SGHRS and YFSETQ. V shed 1 base, J shed 4 bases, and the junction held 30 bases outside the gene matches. CDR3 bases: TGCGCCAGCAGCTTGAATAAGCGAATTTTTGGGCGAGGCGGGACAGGTCCGTGCACTGAAGCTTTCTTT. This sequence encodes CASSLNKRIFGRGGTGPCTEAFF. The full variable domain, in which reference TRBV5-1 and TRBJ1-1 provide the parts outside the CDR3, is KAGVTQTPRYLIKTRGQQVTLSCSPISGHRSVSWYQQTPGQGLQFLFEYFSETQRNKGNFPGRFSGRQFSNSRSEMNVSTLELGDSALYLCASSLNKRIFGRGGTGPCTEAFFGQGTRLTVV.

The genes are TRBV7-8 and TRBJ1-2; 12 positions agree with TRBD1. CDR1 is SGHVS, CDR2 FQNEAQ, per germline. The CDR3 consists of 16 residues. Unmatched junction bases numbered 7, after V lost 4 bases and J lost 4 bases. This CDR3 reads CASSSGQGATIYGYTF. The DNA of the CDR3 is TGTGCCAGCAGCTCGGGACAGGGGGCAACCATCTATGGCTACACCTTC.

J is TRBJ2-3 and V is TRBV5-1; 7 bases are a match to TRBD2. The CDR3 loop spans 15 amino acids. Trimming took 4 bases from V and 6 from J; bases not matched to a gene: 11. Germline assignment: CDR1 SGHRS and CDR2 YFSETQ. The CDR3 region is CASSHSGAGIDTQYF. The CDR3 DNA is TGCGCCAGCAGCCATTCAGGAGCGGGGATTGATACGCAGTATTTT.

The chain uses TRBV7-3 and TRBJ1-1; tentatively, D is TRBD1 (6 bases). The germline V gene has CDR1 SGHTA and CDR2 FQGTGA. Trimming stripped 6 bases from V and 5 bases from J, with 13 bases between. The CDR3 extends over 13 amino acids. The CDR3, as DNA: TGTGCCAGCAGGAAAGGGGGAGAAACTGAAGCTTTCTTT. Its protein is CASRKGGETEAFF. The full variable domain, its missing parts supplied by reference TRBV7-3 and TRBJ1-1, is GAGVSQTPSNKVTEKGKYVELRCDPISGHTALYWYRQSLGQGPEFLIYFQGTGAADDSGLPNDRFFAVRPEGSVSTLKIQRTERGDSAVYLCASRKGGETEAFFGQGTRLTVV.

The rearrangement uses TRBV9 and TRBJ2-1; TRBD2 aligns across 8 bases. In germline, CDR1 is SGDLS, CDR2 YYNGEE. The CDR3 runs to 15 residues. V lost 1 base to trimming and J lost 7 bases; unmatched junction nucleotides: 7. CDR3 loop: CASSVKSGRVNEQFF. The CDR3 coding sequence is TGTGCCAGCAGCGTAAAGAGCGGGAGAGTAAATGAGCAGTTCTTC.

The J gene is TRBJ2-7, the V gene TRBV4-1, with D maybe TRBD2 (5 bases). The germline V gene has CDR1 MGHRA and CDR2 YSYEKL. V lost 1 base and J lost 1, with 5 bases in between. This CDR3 is built from 13 residues. The CDR3 bases are TGCGCCAGCAGCCAAGGGACTTCCTACGAGCAGTACTTC. It specifies CASSQGTSYEQYF.

V usage is TRBV28 and J usage is TRBJ1-1; TRBD1 aligns across 8 bases. The CDR3 has 14 amino acids. With V trimmed by 6 bases and J by 1 base, 4 bases remained unmatched. Germline CDR1 MDHEN, CDR2 SYDVKM. In DNA form, the CDR3 reads TGTGCCAGCAGGACAGGGGAGAGGAACACTGAAGCTTTCTTT. This gives the protein CASRTGERNTEAFF.

The chain employs TRBV5-1 and TRBJ2-1; possible D gene TRBD2, 5 bases. Germline lookup yields CDR1 SGHRS and CDR2 YFSETQ. The CDR3 runs 15 residues. V lost 6 bases to trimming and J lost 5 bases, with 18 bases between them. The CDR3 protein is CASTPSGNLNNEQFF. CDR3 nucleotide sequence: TGCGCCAGCACCCCAAGCGGAAACCTCAACAATGAGCAGTTCTTC. Supplemented by reference TRBV5-1 and TRBJ2-1, the full variable domain reads KAGVTQTPRYLIKTRGQQVTLSCSPISGHRSVSWYQQTPGQGLQFLFEYFSETQRNKGNFPGRFSGRQFSNSRSEMNVSTLELGDSALYLCASTPSGNLNNEQFFGPGTRLTVL.

CDR3 region: CASSLRLAGDKRQFF. As DNA, the CDR3 is TGCGCCAGCAGCTTGCGACTAGCGGGAGACAAGCGGCAGTTCTTC. The chain is built from TRBV5-1 and TRBJ2-1, with 12 positions matching TRBD2. Germline assignment: CDR1 SGHRS and CDR2 YFSETQ. Trimming cost V 1 base and J 12 bases; bases outside gene matches: 8. This CDR3 is built from 15 residues.

The V gene is TRBV19, the J gene TRBJ1-5; TRBD1 might be the D (6 bases). CDR3 length equals 16 residues. Trimming pared 2 bases from V and 0 bases from J, leaving 11 bases between. The V gene's germline CDR1 is LNHDA and CDR2 SQIVND (reference sequence). The CDR3 DNA reads as TGTGCCAGTAGTATACGACAGGTATATAGCAATCAGCCCCAGCATTTT. Protein sequence: CASSIRQVYSNQPQHF.

The rearrangement joins TRBV28 to TRBJ1-5, with 9 positions matching TRBD1. This CDR3 has 19 residues. The junction had 19 bases not matched to a gene; V was cut back by 5 bases and J by 5 bases. Germline CDR1 and CDR2: MDHEN and SYDVKM. CDR3 in amino acids: CASSPSFSKQGARYQPQHF. The CDR3 nucleotides are TGTGCCAGCAGTCCGAGCTTCTCAAAACAGGGGGCGCGTTATCAGCCCCAGCATTTT.

The chain uses TRBV27 and TRBJ2-1; maybe TRBD2 (6 bases). The length of the CDR3 is 14 residues. Trimming cost V 3 bases and J 7 bases, with 13 bases left between them. Germline V gene sequence: CDR1 MNHEY, CDR2 SMNVEV (reference sequence). The CDR3 DNA is TGTGCCAGCAGTTTTAGCGGAGGGGCAAATGAGCAGTTCTTC. Translated, it gives CASSFSGGANEQFF.

The count of this clone is one. The chain recombines TRBV10-3 with TRBJ2-4, with D perhaps matching TRBD1 (5 bases). The CDR3 is 13 residues long. V gave up 6 bases and J gave up 7 bases, with 13 bases separating them. Germline V lookup: CDR1 ENHRY, CDR2 SYGVKD. DNA for the CDR3: TGTGCCATCAGGACAACAGGTTCGAACATTCAGTACTTC. Its protein product is CAIRTTGSNIQYF.

In the case of this clone: A junction end diverges from the germline sequence, so it may reflect a read error. J is TRBJ2-1 and V is TRBV7-7, with TRBD2 as a possible D gene (6 bases). The CDR3 is made up of 16 amino acids. Looked up from germline, CDR1 is SSHAT and CDR2 is FNYEAQ (reference sequence). Here the CDR3 reads CASSPGLLKDYNEQFF. The CDR3 DNA reads TGTGCTAGCAGCCCGGGACTTCTCAAGGACTACAATGAGCAGTTCTTC. The full variable domain, rest sourced from reference TRBV7-7 and TRBJ2-1, is GAGVSQSPRYKVTKRGQDVTLRCDPISSHATLYWYQQALGQGPEFLTYFNYEAQPDKSGLPSDRFSAERPEGSISTLTIQRTEQRDSAMYRCASSPGLLKDYNEQFFGPGTRLTVL.

The J gene is TRBJ2-4, the V gene TRBV7-2; 7 bases agree with TRBD2. The CDR3 runs to 15 residues. Trimming cost V 5 bases and J 6 bases; bases outside gene matches: 10. Germline loops: CDR1 SGHTA, CDR2 FQGNSA. CDR3 nucleotides: TGTGCCAGCAGCCCCGGGGGAGGGGTGGCAAACATTCAGTACTTC. It specifies CASSPGGGVANIQYF.

The chain is built from TRBV7-9 and TRBJ2-5, with TRBD2 matching 10 bases. The length of the CDR3 is 14 residues. V was pared by 4 bases and J by 2 bases, with 1 base of the junction left unmatched. The V gene's germline CDR1 is SEHNR and CDR2 FQNEAQ (reference sequence). This chain's CDR3 is CASSYSGGQETQYF. The CDR3, as DNA: TGTGCCAGCAGCTATAGCGGGGGGCAAGAGACCCAGTACTTC.